This T cell receptor (beta chain) came from a study of cytomegalovirus exposure and HLA in healthy donors. The data were produced by immunoSEQ multiplex PCR, yet TCRdb's version contains in-frame clones alone and is incomplete. Here the sample spans roughly 190,000 clones, around nine tenths being singletons. CDR1 is MGHRA, CDR2 YSYEKL, per germline. V dropped 0 bases and J dropped 8 bases, with 17 bases sitting between them. The CDR3 is made up of 16 amino acids. Separation from the roughly 670-subject first cohort characterized the approximately 130-subject validation cohort, to which the donors belonged.

Material for sequencing was PBMCs. The chain combines TRBV4-1 with TRBJ2-1, with D maybe TRBD1 (5 bases). This clonotype originated in a man younger than 40 in good health and CMV-seropositive. CDR3 amino acids: CASSQEPPFQGDEQFF. The DNA of the CDR3 is TGCGCCAGCAGCCAAGAACCCCCCTTCCAGGGTGATGAGCAGTTCTTC.